A selection of T cell receptor beta chains follows, all from one sample in a study of tumor-infiltrating lymphocytes in primary liver carcinoma. A single record per CDR3 protein comes from TCRdb applying MiXCR to the multiplex PCR reads. The sample records approximately 110,000 distinct CDR3 sequences, 64% being singletons. Sequencing was performed on liver tumor tissue from sampling region 3. These receptor sequences come from a woman aged 55-69 years with primary liver carcinoma and hepatitis B virus infection. Each CDR3 is given with its conserved first and last residue. The D gene is left open where the match is weak. A clone size is listed for some rows: how often the clone was seen (once, few, many), or a class if it is expanded.

TRBD2	TRBJ2-1	TRBV4-2	many	TGTGCCAGCAGCCAATTTAGCGGGACTAGCGATCCAGGGAATGAGCAGTTCTTC	CASSQFSGTSDPGNEQFF
-	TRBJ2-1	TRBV30	few	TGTGCCTGGAGTGTGAGAGTCTCGAAGCAGTTCTTC	CAWSVRVSKQFF
TRBD2	TRBJ2-3	TRBV28	-	TGTGCCAGCACCCCACTAGCGGGAGGGGCAGATACGCAGTATTTC	CASTPLAGGADTQYF
TRBD2	TRBJ2-3	TRBV7-8	-	TGTGCCAGCAGCTTAATGGCTAGCGGGAGAGATACGCAGTATTTT	CASSLMASGRDTQYF
TRBD2	TRBJ2-1	TRBV28	few	TGTGCCGGCTCGGGCGGGGCTTATAGCGGGAGGAATGAGCAGTTCTTC	CAGSGGAYSGRNEQFF
-	TRBJ1-5	TRBV28	few	TGTGCCAGCAGTCTCAGGGACGGAGACAATCAGCCCCAGCATTTT	CASSLRDGDNQPQHF
TRBD1	TRBJ2-3	TRBV6-6	many	TGTGCCAGCAGTTACGGGACAGGACAGACTAGCACAGATACGCAGTATTTT	CASSYGTGQTSTDTQYF
-	TRBJ2-7	TRBV24-1	many	TGTGCCACCAGTGATGGAGGGTTAACCTCCTACGAGCAGTACTTC	CATSDGGLTSYEQYF
-	TRBJ2-7	TRBV12-3/TRBV12-4	medium-sized	TGTGCCAGCAGTTTAGCTGCTGGGTCCTACGAGCAGTACTTC	CASSLAAGSYEQYF
TRBD2	TRBJ2-3	TRBV11-2	-	TGTGCCATCAGCTCCGGGACTAGCGCCAGGCTAGATACGCAGTATTTT	CAISSGTSARLDTQYF
-	TRBJ2-3	TRBV11-1	once	TGTGCCAGCTGCTGGGGGCCGGGCCCCGGAGCAGATACGCAGTTTTTT	CASCWGPGPGADTQFF
TRBD2	TRBJ2-4	TRBV6-5	many	TGTGCCAGCAGTTACCTAGCGGGAGACGGGAACATTCAGTACTTC	CASSYLAGDGNIQYF
TRBD2	TRBJ2-2	TRBV11-3	-	TGTCCCAGCGGTGCGGGGGGACCGAACGGGGAGCTGTTTTTT	CPSGAGGPNGELFF
TRBD2	TRBJ2-5	TRBV11-2	-	TGTGCCAGCAGCTCCGGGACTAGCGGTTGGGCATCTACCCAGTACTTC	CASSSGTSGWASTQYF
-	TRBJ2-7	TRBV29-1	-	TGCAGTGCCCGGACAGAGACCTACGAGCAGTACTTC	CSARTETYEQYF
-	TRBJ2-2	TRBV30	-	TGTGCCTCCACTAAGAACACCTGGGAGCTGTTTTTT	CASTKNTWELFF
TRBD2	TRBJ2-3	TRBV24-1	few	TGTGCCACCAGCGGGGGAGCGGGAGGGCTCACAGATACGCAGTATTTT	CATSGGAGGLTDTQYF
-	TRBJ1-2	TRBV20-1	-	TGCAGTGCGGGCAGAAAAAACTATGGCTACACCTTC	CSAGRKNYGYTF
-	TRBJ1-4	TRBV14	many	TGTGCCAGCAGCCAAGGCGTTGAAAAACTGTTTTTT	CASSQGVEKLFF
TRBD1	TRBJ1-6	TRBV5-1	many	TGCGCCAGCAGCTTGAAGACAGGGAACTTTTCACCCCTCCACTTT	CASSLKTGNFSPLHF
TRBD2	TRBJ2-7	TRBV20-1	-	TGCAGTGCACCACCGGGGGGGCGCTCCTACGAGCAGTACTTC	CSAPPGGRSYEQYF
TRBD1	TRBJ1-6	TRBV4-2	-	TGTGCCAGGGGGGATGCAGGGGGACTTAATTCACCCCTCCACTTT	CARGDAGGLNSPLHF
TRBD1	TRBJ2-2	TRBV6-4	-	TGTGCCAGCAGTGACTCGAAGGACAGGGTCACCGGGGAGCTGTTTTTT	CASSDSKDRVTGELFF